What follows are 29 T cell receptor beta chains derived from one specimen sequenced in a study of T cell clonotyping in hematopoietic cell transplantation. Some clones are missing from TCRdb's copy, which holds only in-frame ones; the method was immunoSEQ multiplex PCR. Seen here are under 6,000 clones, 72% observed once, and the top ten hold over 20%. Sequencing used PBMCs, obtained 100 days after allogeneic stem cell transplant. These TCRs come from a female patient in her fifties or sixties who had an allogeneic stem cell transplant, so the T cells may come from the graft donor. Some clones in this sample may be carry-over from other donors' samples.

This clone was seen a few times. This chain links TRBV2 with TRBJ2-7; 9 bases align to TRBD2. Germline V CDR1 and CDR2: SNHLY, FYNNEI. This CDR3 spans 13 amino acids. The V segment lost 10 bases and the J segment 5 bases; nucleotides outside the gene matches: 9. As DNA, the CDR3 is TGTGCCACCCGCGGGACTAGCCGGAACGAGCAGTACTTC. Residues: CATRGTSRNEQYF.

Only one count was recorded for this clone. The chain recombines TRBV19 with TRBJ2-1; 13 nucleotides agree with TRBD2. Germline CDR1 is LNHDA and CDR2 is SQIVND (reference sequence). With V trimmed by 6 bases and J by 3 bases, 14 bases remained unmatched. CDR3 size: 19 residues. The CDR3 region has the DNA TGTGCCAGTAGACCGGGACTAGCGGGACACCCAGCTGGCTACAATGAGCAGTTCTTC. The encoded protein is CASRPGLAGHPAGYNEQFF.

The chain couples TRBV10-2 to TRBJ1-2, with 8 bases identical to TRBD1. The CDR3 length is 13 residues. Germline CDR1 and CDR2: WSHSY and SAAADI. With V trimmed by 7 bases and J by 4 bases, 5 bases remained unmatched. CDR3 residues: CASTAGGGYGYTF. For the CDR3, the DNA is TGCGCCAGCACCGCAGGGGGCGGCTATGGCTACACCTTC.

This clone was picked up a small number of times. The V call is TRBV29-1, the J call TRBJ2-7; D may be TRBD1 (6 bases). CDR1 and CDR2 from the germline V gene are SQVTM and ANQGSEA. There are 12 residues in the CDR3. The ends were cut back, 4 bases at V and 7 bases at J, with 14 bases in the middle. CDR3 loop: CSVGTVAVEQYF. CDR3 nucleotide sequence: TGCAGCGTTGGGACAGTTGCGGTAGAGCAGTACTTC.

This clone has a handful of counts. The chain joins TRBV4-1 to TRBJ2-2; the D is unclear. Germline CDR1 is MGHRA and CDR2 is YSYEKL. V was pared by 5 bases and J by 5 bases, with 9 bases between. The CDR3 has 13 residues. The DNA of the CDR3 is TGCGCCAGCAGCATTGAACCAACCGGGGAGCTGTTTTTT. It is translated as CASSIEPTGELFF.

The CDR3 DNA reads TGTGCCAGCGAGCTAGAAGACAATGAGCAGTTCTTC. Protein product: CASELEDNEQFF. The chain recombines TRBV2 with TRBJ2-1; D gene ambiguous. This CDR3 has 12 amino acids. CDR1 is SNHLY and CDR2 is FYNNEI in the germline V gene. The ends were cut back, 8 bases at V and 5 bases at J, with 10 bases in the middle.

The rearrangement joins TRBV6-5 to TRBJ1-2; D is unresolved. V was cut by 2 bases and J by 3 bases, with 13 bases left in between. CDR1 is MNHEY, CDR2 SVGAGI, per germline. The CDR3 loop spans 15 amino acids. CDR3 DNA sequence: TGTGCCAGCAGTTACGTAGGAGGGTCGGACTATGGCTACACCTTC. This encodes CASSYVGGSDYGYTF.

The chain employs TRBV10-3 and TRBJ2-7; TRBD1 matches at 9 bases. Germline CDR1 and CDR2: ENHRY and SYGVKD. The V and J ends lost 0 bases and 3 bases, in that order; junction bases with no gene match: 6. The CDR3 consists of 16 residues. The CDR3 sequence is CAISESRPGQGYEQYF. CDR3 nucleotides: TGTGCCATCAGTGAGTCGCGACCGGGACAGGGCTACGAGCAGTACTTC.

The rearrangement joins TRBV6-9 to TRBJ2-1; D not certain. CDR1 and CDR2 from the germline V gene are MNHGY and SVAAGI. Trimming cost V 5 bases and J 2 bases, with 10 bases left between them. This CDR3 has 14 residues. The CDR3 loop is CASSLRPTYNEQFF. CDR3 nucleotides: TGTGCCAGCAGTCTACGACCCACCTACAATGAGCAGTTCTTC.

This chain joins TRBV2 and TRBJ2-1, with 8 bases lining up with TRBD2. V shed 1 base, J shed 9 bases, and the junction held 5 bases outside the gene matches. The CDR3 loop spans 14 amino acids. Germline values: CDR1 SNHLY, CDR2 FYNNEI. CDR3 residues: CASSEEGAGGEQFF. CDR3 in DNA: TGTGCCAGCAGTGAAGAAGGGGCGGGGGGTGAGCAGTTCTTC.

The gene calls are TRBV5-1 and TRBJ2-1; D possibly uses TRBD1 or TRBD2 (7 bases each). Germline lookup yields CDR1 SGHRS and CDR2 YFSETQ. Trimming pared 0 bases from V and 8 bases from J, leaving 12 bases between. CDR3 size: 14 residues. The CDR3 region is CASSLEGAGDEQFF. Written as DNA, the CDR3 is TGCGCCAGCAGCTTGGAGGGGGCGGGGGATGAGCAGTTCTTC. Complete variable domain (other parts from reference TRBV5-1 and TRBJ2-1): KAGVTQTPRYLIKTRGQQVTLSCSPISGHRSVSWYQQTPGQGLQFLFEYFSETQRNKGNFPGRFSGRQFSNSRSEMNVSTLELGDSALYLCASSLEGAGDEQFFGPGTRLTVL.

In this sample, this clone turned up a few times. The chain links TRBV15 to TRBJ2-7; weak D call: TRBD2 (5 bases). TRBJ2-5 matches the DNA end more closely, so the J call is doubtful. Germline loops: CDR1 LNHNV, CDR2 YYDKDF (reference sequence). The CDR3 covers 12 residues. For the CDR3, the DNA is TGTGCCACCAGCAGAGATCGGGGGACCCAGTACTTC. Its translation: CATSRDRGTQYF.

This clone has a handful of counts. The CDR3: CASSSVNEQYF. CDR3 DNA: TGTGCCAGCAGTTCCGTGAACGAGCAGTACTTC. The chain recombines TRBV27 with TRBJ2-7; D ambiguous. Germline values: CDR1 MNHEY, CDR2 SMNVEV (reference sequence). The CDR3 totals 11 residues. Trimming removed 4 bases from V and 5 bases from J, with 6 bases in between.

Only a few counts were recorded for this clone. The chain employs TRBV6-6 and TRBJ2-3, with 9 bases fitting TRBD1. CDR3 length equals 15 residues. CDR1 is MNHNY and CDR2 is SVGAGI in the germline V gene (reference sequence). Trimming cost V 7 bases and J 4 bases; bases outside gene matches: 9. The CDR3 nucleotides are TGTGCCAGCACAATCGGGACAGGGTTCGCAGATACGCAGTATTTT. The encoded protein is CASTIGTGFADTQYF.

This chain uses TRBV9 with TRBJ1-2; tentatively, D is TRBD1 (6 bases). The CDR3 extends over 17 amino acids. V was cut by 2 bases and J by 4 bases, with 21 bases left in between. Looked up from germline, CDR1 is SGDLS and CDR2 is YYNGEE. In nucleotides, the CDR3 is TGTGCCAGCAGCGTGGATGAGGTGTGGGGGCGAAGCTATGGCTACACCTTC. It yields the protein CASSVDEVWGRSYGYTF.

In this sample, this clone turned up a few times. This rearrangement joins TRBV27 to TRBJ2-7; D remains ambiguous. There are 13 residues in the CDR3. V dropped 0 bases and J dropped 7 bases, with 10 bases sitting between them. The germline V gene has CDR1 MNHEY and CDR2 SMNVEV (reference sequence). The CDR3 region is CASSLSRIREQYF. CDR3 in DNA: TGTGCCAGCAGTTTATCCCGGATTAGGGAGCAGTACTTC.

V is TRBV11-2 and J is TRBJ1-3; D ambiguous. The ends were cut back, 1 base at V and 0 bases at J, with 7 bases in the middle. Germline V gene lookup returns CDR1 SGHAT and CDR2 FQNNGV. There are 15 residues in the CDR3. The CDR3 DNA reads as TGTGCCAGCAGCTTAGGTGGCGTCTCTGGAAACACCATATATTTT. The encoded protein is CASSLGGVSGNTIYF.

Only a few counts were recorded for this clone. The CDR3 sequence is CASSQSMSYEQYF. The CDR3 nucleotides are TGTGCCAGCAGTCAGAGCATGTCCTACGAGCAGTACTTC. The V call is TRBV7-2, the J call TRBJ2-7, with D uncertain. CDR1 is SGHTA, CDR2 FQGNSA, per germline. The length of the CDR3 is 13 residues. The V and J ends lost 6 bases and 1 base respectively, with 10 bases between them.

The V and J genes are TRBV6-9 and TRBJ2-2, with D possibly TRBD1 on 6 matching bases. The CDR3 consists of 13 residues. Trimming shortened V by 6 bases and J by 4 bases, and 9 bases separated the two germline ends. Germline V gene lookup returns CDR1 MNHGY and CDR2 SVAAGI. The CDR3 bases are TGTGCCAGCAGAACAGGGTCCACCGGGGAGCTGTTTTTT. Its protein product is CASRTGSTGELFF.

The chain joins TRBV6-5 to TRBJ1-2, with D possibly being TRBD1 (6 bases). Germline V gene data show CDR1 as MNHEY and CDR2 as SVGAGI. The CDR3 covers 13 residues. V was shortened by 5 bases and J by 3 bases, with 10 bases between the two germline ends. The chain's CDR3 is CASSGHRDYGYTF. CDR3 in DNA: TGTGCCAGCAGTGGCCACAGGGACTATGGCTACACCTTC.

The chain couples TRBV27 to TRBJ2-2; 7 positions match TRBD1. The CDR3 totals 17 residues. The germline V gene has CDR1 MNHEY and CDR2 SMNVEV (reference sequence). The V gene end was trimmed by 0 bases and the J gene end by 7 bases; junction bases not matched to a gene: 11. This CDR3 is CASSLSADRRFGGELFF. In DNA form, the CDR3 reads TGTGCCAGCAGTTTATCGGCGGACAGGAGATTTGGCGGGGAGCTGTTTTTT.

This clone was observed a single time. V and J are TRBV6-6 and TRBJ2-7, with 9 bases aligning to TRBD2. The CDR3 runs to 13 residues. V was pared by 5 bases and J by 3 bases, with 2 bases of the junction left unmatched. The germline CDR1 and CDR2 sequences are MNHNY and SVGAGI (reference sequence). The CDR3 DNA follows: TGTGCCAGCAGTGTACTAGCGGGCTACGAGCAGTACTTC. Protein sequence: CASSVLAGYEQYF.

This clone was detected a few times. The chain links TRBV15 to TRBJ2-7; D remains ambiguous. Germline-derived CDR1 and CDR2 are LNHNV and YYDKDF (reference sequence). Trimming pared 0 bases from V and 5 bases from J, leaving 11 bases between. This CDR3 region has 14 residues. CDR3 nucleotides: TGTGCCACCAGCAGAGAGGTAGCTCAGCACGAGCAGTACTTC. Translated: CATSREVAQHEQYF.

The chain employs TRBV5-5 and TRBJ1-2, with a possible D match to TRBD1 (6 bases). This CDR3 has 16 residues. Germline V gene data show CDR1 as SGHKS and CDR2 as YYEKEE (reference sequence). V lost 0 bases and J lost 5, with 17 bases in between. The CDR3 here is CASSLAPGANRYGYTF. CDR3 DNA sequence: TGTGCCAGCAGCTTGGCCCCAGGGGCTAACCGATATGGCTACACCTTC. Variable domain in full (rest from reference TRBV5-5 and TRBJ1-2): DAGVTQSPTHLIKTRGQQVTLRCSPISGHKSVSWYQQVLGQGPQFIFQYYEKEERGRGNFPDRFSARQFPNYSSELNVNALLLGDSALYLCASSLAPGANRYGYTFGSGTRLTVV.

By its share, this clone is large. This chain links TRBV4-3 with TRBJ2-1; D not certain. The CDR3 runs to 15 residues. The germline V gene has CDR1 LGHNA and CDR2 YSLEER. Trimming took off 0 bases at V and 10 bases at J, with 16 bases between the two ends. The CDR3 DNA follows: TGCGCCAGCAGCCAAGACGCTCCTCACAGAGACGAGCAGTTCTTC. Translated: CASSQDAPHRDEQFF.

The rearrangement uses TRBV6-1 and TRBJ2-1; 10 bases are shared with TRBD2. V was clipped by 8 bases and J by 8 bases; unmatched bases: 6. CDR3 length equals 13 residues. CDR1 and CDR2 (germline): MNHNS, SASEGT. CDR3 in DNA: TGTGCCAGCGGGCTAGCGGGAGCCCATGAGCAGTTCTTC. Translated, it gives CASGLAGAHEQFF.

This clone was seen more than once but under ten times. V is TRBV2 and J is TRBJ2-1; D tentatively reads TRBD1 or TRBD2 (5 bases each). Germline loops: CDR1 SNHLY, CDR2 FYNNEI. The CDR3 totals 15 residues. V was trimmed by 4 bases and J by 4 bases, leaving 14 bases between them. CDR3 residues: CASSGRDPLYNEQFF. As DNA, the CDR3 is TGTGCCAGCAGTGGTCGGGACCCACTATACAATGAGCAGTTCTTC.

This chain's CDR3 is CATSTRQGFYEQYF. The CDR3 nucleotides read TGTGCCACCAGCACAAGACAGGGGTTTTACGAGCAGTACTTC. The rearrangement uses TRBV15 and TRBJ2-7; 8 nucleotides agree with TRBD1. The junction had 6 bases not matched to a gene; V was cut back by 4 bases and J by 4 bases. The length of the CDR3 is 14 residues. The germline gives CDR1 LNHNV, CDR2 YYDKDF (reference sequence).

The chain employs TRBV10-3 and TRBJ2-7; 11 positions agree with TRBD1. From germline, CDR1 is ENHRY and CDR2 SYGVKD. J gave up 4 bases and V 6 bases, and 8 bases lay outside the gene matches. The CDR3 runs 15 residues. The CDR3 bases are TGTGCCATCAGCCCGGGACAGGGGGTAAGGTACGAGCAGTACTTC. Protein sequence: CAISPGQGVRYEQYF.